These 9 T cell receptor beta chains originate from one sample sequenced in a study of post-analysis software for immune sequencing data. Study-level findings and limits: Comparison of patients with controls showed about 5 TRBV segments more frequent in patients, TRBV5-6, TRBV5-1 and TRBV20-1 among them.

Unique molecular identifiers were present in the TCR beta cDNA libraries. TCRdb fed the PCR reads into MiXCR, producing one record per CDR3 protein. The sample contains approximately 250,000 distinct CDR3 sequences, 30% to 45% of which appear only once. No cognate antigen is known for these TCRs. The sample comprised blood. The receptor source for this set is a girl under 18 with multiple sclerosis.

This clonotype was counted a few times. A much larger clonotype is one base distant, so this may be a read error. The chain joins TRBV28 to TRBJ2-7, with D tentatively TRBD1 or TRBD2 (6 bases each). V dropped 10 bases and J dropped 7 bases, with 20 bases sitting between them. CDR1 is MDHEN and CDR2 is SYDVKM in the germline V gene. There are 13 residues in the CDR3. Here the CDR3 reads CATQPGAYNEQYF. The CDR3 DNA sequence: TGTGCCACCCAGCCGGGGGCTTACAATGAGCAGTACTTC.

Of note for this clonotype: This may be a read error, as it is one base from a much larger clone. CDR3 in DNA: TGTGCCAGCAATACGTTGGCTAACTGTGGCTACACCTTC. This gives the protein CASNTLANCGYTF. This chain joins TRBV28 and TRBJ1-2; D ambiguous. There are 13 residues in the CDR3. CDR1 and CDR2 from the germline V gene are MDHEN and SYDVKM.

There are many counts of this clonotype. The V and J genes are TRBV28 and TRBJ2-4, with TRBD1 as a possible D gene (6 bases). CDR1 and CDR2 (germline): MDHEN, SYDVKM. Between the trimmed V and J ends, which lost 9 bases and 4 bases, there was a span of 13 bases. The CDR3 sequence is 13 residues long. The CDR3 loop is CASTDSLKNIQYF. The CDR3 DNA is TGTGCCAGTACGGACAGCTTAAAAAACATTCAGTACTTC.

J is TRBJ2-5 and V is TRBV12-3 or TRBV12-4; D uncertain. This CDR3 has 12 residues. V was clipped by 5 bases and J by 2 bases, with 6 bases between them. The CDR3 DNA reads TGTGCCAGCAGTCTCTTTCAAGAGACCCAGTACTTC. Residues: CASSLFQETQYF.

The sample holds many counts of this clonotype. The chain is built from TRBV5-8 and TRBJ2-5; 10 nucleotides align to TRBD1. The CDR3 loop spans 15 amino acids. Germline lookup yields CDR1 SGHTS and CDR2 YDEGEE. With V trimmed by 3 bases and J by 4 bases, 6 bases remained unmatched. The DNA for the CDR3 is TGTGCCAGCAGCTGGGGACAGGGGTCACCAGAGACCCAGTACTTC. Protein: CASSWGQGSPETQYF.

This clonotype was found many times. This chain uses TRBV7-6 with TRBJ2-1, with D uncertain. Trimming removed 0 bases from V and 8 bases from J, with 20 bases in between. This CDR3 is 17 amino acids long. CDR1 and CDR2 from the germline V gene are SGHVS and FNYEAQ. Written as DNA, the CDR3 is TGTGCCAGCAGCTTAGCGCATACTGCATTAGAAGGCTATGAGCAGTTCTTC. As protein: CASSLAHTALEGYEQFF. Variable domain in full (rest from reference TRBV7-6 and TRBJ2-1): GAGVSQSPRYKVTKRGQDVALRCDPISGHVSLYWYRQALGQGPEFLTYFNYEAQQDKSGLPNDRFSAERPEGSISTLTIQRTEQRDSAMYRCASSLAHTALEGYEQFFGPGTRLTVL.

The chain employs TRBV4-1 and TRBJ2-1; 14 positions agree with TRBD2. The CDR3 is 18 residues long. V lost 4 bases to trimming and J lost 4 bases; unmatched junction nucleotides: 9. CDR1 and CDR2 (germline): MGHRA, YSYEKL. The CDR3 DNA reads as TGCGCCAGCAGCCTGACTAGCGGGGGGGGCCACCGTTACAATGAGCAGTTCTTC. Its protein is CASSLTSGGGHRYNEQFF.

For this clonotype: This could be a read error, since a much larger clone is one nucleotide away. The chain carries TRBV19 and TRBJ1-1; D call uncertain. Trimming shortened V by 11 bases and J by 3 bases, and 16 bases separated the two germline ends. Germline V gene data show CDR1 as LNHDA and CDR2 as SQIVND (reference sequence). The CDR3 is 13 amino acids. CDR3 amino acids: CAGAGGWHTEAFF. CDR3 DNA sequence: TGTGCCGGCGCCGGCGGGTGGCACACTGAAGCTTTCTTT.

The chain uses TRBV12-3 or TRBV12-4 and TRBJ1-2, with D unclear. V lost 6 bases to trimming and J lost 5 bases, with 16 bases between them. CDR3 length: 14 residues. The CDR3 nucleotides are TGTGCCAGCAGCCAAAGATCAGCTTTTTATGGCTACACCTTC. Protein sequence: CASSQRSAFYGYTF.